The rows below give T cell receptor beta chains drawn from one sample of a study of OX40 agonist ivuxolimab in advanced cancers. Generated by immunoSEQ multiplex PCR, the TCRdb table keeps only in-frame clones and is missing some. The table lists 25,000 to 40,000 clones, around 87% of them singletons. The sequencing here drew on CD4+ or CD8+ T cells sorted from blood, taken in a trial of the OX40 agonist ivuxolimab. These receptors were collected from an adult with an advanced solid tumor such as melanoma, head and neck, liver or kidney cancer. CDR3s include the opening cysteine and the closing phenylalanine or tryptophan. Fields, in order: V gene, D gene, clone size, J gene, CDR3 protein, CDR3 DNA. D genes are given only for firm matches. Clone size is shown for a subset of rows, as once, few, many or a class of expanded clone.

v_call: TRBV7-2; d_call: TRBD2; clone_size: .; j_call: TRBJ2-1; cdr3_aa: CASSLRAGGYNEQFF; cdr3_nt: TGTGCCAGCAGCTTACGAGCGGGAGGATACAATGAGCAGTTCTTC
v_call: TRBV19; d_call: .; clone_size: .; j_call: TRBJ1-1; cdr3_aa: CASSISVTRLGDPEAFF; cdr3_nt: TGTGCCAGTAGTATTTCGGTGACACGCCTAGGAGACCCTGAAGCTTTCTTT
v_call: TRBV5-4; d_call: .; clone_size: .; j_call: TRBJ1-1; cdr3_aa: CASSFQVNTEAFF; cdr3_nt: TGTGCCAGCAGCTTTCAGGTGAACACTGAAGCTTTCTTT
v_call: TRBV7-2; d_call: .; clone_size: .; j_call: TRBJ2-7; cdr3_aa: CASSSPGGHEQYF; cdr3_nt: TGTGCCAGCAGCTCCCCAGGGGGGCACGAGCAGTACTTC
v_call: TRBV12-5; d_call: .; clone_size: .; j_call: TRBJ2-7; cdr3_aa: CASAFGGLENEQYF; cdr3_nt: TGTGCTAGTGCCTTCGGGGGCCTGGAGAACGAGCAGTACTTC
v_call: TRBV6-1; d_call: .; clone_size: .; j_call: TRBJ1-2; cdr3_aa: CASIRVGSNYGYTF; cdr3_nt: TGTGCCAGCATTCGGGTAGGGAGTAACTATGGCTACACCTTC
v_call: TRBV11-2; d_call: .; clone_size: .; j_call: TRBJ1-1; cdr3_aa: CASSSDRIFWTEAFF; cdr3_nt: TGTGCCAGCAGCTCCGATCGGATATTTTGGACTGAAGCTTTCTTT
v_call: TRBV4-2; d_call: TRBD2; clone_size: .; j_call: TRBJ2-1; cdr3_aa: CASSQVSGSLYNEQFF; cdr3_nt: TGTGCCAGCAGCCAAGTCAGCGGGAGTTTATACAATGAGCAGTTCTTC
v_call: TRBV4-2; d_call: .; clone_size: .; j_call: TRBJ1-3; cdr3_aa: CASSFPGLGNTIYF; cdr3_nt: TGTGCCAGCAGCTTCCCGGGCCTCGGAAACACCATATATTTT
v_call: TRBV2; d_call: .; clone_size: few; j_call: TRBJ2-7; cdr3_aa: CASRGAGSSYEQYF; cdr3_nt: TGTGCCAGCAGGGGGGCAGGGAGCTCCTACGAGCAGTACTTC
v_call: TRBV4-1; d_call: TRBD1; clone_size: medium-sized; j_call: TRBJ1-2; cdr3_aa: CASSQRDRGYDGYTF; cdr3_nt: TGCGCCAGCAGCCAAAGGGACAGGGGGTATGATGGCTACACCTTC
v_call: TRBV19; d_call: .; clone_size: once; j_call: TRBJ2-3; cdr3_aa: CASTRTGPTDTQYF; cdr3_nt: TGTGCCAGTACCCGTACAGGGCCCACAGATACGCAGTATTTT
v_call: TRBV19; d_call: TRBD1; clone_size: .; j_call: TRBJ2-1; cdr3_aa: CASSKPGQGKYNEQFF; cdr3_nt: TGTGCCAGTAGTAAGCCGGGACAGGGGAAGTACAATGAGCAGTTCTTC
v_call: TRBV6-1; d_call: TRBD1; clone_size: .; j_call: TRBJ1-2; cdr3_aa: CASTRDRAGYGYTF; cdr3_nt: TGTGCCAGCACCAGGGACAGGGCTGGGTATGGCTACACCTTC
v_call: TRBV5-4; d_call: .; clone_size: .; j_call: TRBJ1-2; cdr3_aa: CASSLTGIISRGYTF; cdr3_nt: TGTGCCAGCAGCTTAACAGGGATTATATCTCGCGGCTACACCTTC
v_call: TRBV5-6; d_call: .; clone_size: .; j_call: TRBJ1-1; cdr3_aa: CASSLPGQPTGTEAFF; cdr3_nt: TGTGCCAGCAGTTTGCCCGGACAGCCGACGGGGACTGAAGCTTTCTTT
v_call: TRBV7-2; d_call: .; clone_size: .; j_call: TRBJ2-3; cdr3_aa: CASSLGGEGTDTQYF; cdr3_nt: TGTGCCAGCAGCTTAGGAGGCGAGGGTACAGATACGCAGTATTTT
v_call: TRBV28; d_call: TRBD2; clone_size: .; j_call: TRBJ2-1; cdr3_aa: CASRPTLAGVEQFF; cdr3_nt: TGTGCCAGCAGACCCACCCTAGCGGGAGTTGAGCAGTTCTTC
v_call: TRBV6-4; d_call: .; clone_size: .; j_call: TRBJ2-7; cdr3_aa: CASSGQFYEQYF; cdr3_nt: TGTGCCAGCAGTGGACAGTTCTACGAGCAGTACTTC
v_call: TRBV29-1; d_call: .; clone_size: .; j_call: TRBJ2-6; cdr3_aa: CSVFRAGANVLTF; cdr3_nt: TGCAGCGTTTTCAGAGCTGGGGCCAACGTCCTGACTTTC